Listed below are T cell receptor delta chains from one sample, sequenced in a study of Vδ1+ human thymocytes. TCRdb applied CATT to the multiplex PCR reads for clone calling. The table records roughly 55,000 delta-chain clones, roughly 15% of them present only once. Sample: Vdelta1+ gamma-delta thymocytes from the thymus. These receptor sequences come from a boy younger than two who had congenital heart surgery. Both conserved end residues are part of each CDR3. D genes are given only for firm matches. Clone size is stated in some rows and not others, as once, few, many or a class when expanded.

V	size	J	D	DNA	CDR3
TRDV1	.	TRDJ1	.	TGTGCTCTTGGGGAACCCCCCGATAAACTCATCTTT	CALGEPPDKLIF
TRDV1	.	TRDJ1	.	TGTGCTCTTGGGGAATCATCGCTGGGCTGGGCCGATAAACTCATCTTT	CALGESSLGWADKLIF
TRDV1	.	TRDJ1	TRDD3	TGTGCTCTTGGAGCATCGGGGGATTTCACCGATAAACTCATCTTT	CALGASGDFTDKLIF
TRDV1	.	TRDJ1	.	TGTGCTCTTGGGGAAATTGATATAAGTCCCGATAAACTCATCTTT	CALGEIDISPDKLIF
TRDV1	few	TRDJ1	TRDD3	TGTGCTCTTGGGAGAGGTCCCCCTACCTGGGGGATACGCTGCACCGATAAACTCATCTTT	CALGRGPPTWGIRCTDKLIF
TRDV1	.	TRDJ1	TRDD3	TGTGCTCTTGGGGAGCGGTTATTGTCGCGAAGCCTAAAGGACTGGGGGATACGGGCTTCGTACACCGATAAACTCATCTTT	CALGERLLSRSLKDWGIRASYTDKLIF
TRDV1	.	TRDJ1	TRDD3	TGTGCTCTTGGGGAACTAGCTAGGCTACGCATACTGGGGGATACGAGGCATAAACTCATCTTT	CALGELARLRILGDTRHKLIF
TRDV2	many	TRDJ1	TRDD3	TGTGCCTGTGACACCGTGATGGGGATACGCACCGATAAACTCATCTTT	CACDTVMGIRTDKLIF
TRDV1	.	TRDJ1	.	TGTGCTCTGGCTGGATCCGGGGACACCGATAAACTCATCTTT	CALAGSGDTDKLIF
TRDV1	few	TRDJ1	TRDD2	TGTGCTCTTGGGGAACGCTCGGCCTTCCCTGATGCCTTCCTCCCTAAACTCATCTTT	CALGERSAFPDAFLPKLIF
TRDV1	.	TRDJ1	TRDD3	TGTGCTCTTGGGGAAACATTTAAGAGAACCTACGTCGCCGATATTACTGGGGGATACGTCGAATTCACCGATAAACTCATCTTT	CALGETFKRTYVADITGGYVEFTDKLIF